These 20 T cell receptor beta chains came from one sample sequenced in a study of CD4 T cells in relation to SARS-CoV-2 and coronaviruses. Their cognate antigens are unknown. Data came from immunoSEQ multiplex PCR; TCRdb stores just in-frame clones and leaves some out. The data show 15,000 to 19,000 clones, 76% seen once. The unexposed donors gave CD4+ T cells in about 2011-2018, prior to COVID-19. Isolation of CD4+ T cells took place after roughly nine days in culture. Sequenced material: CD4+ T cells from PBMCs, cultured in vitro. Receptors originate from a human donor in good health.

By sample share, this clone is large. This CDR3 reads CASSSEAYSTYEQYF. The DNA of the CDR3 is TGTGCCAGCAGTTCGGAGGCCTATTCTACCTACGAGCAGTACTTC. The chain is built from TRBV2 and TRBJ2-7; perhaps TRBD2 as D (5 bases). The CDR3 is 15 amino acids. V lost 5 bases to trimming and J lost 2 bases, with 16 bases between them. Germline V CDR1 and CDR2: SNHLY, FYNNEI.

The V and J genes are TRBV5-1 and TRBJ1-3; 7 bases match TRBD1. The length of the CDR3 is 16 residues. Unmatched junction bases numbered 7, after V lost 4 bases and J lost 0 bases. Germline V CDR1 and CDR2: SGHRS, YFSETQ. The CDR3 here is CASSVGTVSSGNTIYF. DNA of the CDR3: TGCGCCAGCAGCGTCGGGACAGTGAGCTCTGGAAACACCATATATTTT.

This chain links TRBV25-1 with TRBJ2-7, with D perhaps matching TRBD1 (6 bases). Looked up from germline, CDR1 is MGHDK and CDR2 is SYGVNS. V gave up 4 bases and J gave up 2 bases, with 18 bases separating them. The CDR3 has 16 residues. The CDR3 spells CASSGGLLGGAYEQYF. The DNA of the CDR3 is TGTGCCAGCAGTGGCGGTTTACTTGGGGGCGCCTACGAGCAGTACTTC.

The V and J genes are TRBV5-4 and TRBJ2-3; D may match TRBD1 or TRBD2 (5 bases each). With 0 bases removed from V and 5 bases from J, the gap between germline ends came to 10 bases. In germline, CDR1 is SGHNT, CDR2 YYREEE (reference sequence). This CDR3 comprises 14 residues. DNA of the CDR3: TGTGCCAGCAGCTTGGCCCGTGGGGGAGATACGCAGTATTTT. It translates to CASSLARGGDTQYF.

This clone was picked up a small number of times. V usage is TRBV6-6 and J usage is TRBJ1-1; no clear D gene. CDR1 and CDR2 (germline): MNHNY, SVGAGI (reference sequence). Deletions cut 5 bases from V and 7 bases from J, with 20 bases between. The CDR3 contains 15 residues. Written as DNA, the CDR3 is TGTGCCAGCAGTGACACGGACGGTAGAAAAGGTGAAGCTTTCTTT. This codes for CASSDTDGRKGEAFF.

The rearrangement uses TRBV5-1 and TRBJ2-3; 14 bases agree with TRBD2. Per germline, CDR1 SGHRS and CDR2 YFSETQ. The ends lost 2 bases at V and 0 bases at J; junction bases unmatched: 2. The CDR3 has 17 amino acids. CDR3: CASSLRTSGRSTDTQYF. The CDR3 DNA follows: TGCGCCAGCAGCTTACGGACTAGCGGGAGGAGCACAGATACGCAGTATTTT.

The chain has TRBV11-2 and TRBJ2-5, with 8 bases lining up with TRBD1. Losses at the gene ends were 5 bases for V and 5 bases for J; bases not matched to a gene: 7. The CDR3 has 14 residues. Germline lookup yields CDR1 SGHAT and CDR2 FQNNGV. DNA of the CDR3: TGTGCCAGCAGCCTAGGACAGGGTTACGAGACCCAGTACTTC. Its protein is CASSLGQGYETQYF.

V is TRBV10-1 and J is TRBJ2-3, with a tentative D call TRBD2 (6 bases). Between the trimmed V and J ends, which lost 10 bases and 1 base, there was a span of 15 bases. Germline assignment: CDR1 WNHNN and CDR2 SYGVQD (reference sequence). The CDR3 is 14 amino acids. The CDR3 DNA reads as TGCGCCACCACTAGCCAGATTGGCACAGATACGCAGTATTTT. Protein: CATTSQIGTDTQYF.

The V call is TRBV19, the J call TRBJ2-2, with D maybe TRBD1 (5 bases). Between the trimmed V and J ends, which lost 7 bases and 7 bases, there was a span of 16 bases. The V gene's germline CDR1 is LNHDA and CDR2 SQIVND (reference sequence). The CDR3 extends over 14 amino acids. The DNA for the CDR3 is TGTGCCAGTACCACAACCAGGGTTAGCGGGGAGCTGTTTTTT. As protein: CASTTTRVSGELFF.

The CDR3 sequence: CASSKEWTGGQETQYF. DNA of the CDR3: TGTGCCAGCTCTAAGGAGTGGACAGGGGGACAGGAGACCCAGTACTTC. V gene TRBV7-9 combines with J gene TRBJ2-5; TRBD1 matches at 10 bases. The germline CDR1 and CDR2 sequences are SEHNR and FQNEAQ (reference sequence). The V segment lost 8 bases and the J segment 5 bases; nucleotides outside the gene matches: 14. CDR3 length equals 16 residues.

The chain carries TRBV5-1 and TRBJ1-1; possibly TRBD1 for D (6 bases). The ends were cut back, 4 bases at V and 2 bases at J, with 9 bases in the middle. The CDR3 covers 13 residues. Per germline, CDR1 SGHRS and CDR2 YFSETQ. As DNA, the CDR3 is TGCGCCAGCAGCGGGACACGAAACACTGAAGCTTTCTTT. Translation gives CASSGTRNTEAFF.

This chain links TRBV11-3 with TRBJ2-2, with a tentative D call TRBD1 (5 bases). V was cut by 5 bases and J by 3 bases, with 13 bases left in between. Germline values: CDR1 SGHNT, CDR2 YENEEA. The CDR3 consists of 15 residues. The CDR3 here is CASSQVVGDTGELFF. The CDR3, as DNA: TGTGCCAGCAGCCAAGTGGTAGGGGACACCGGGGAGCTGTTTTTT.

The CDR3 is CASSELSSGFQLEQYF. DNA for the CDR3: TGTGCCAGCAGTGAATTATCCTCCGGGTTTCAGCTCGAGCAGTACTTC. The chain employs TRBV6-1 and TRBJ2-7, with D unclear. V was trimmed by 2 bases and J by 6 bases, leaving 20 bases between them. CDR1 and CDR2 (germline): MNHNS, SASEGT. This CDR3 comprises 16 residues.

The CDR3 sequence: CASSGTGSNQPQHF. The CDR3 coding sequence is TGTGCCAGCAGTGGGACAGGGTCCAATCAGCCCCAGCATTTT. This chain uses TRBV2 with TRBJ1-5; 8 bases fit TRBD1. The CDR3 totals 14 residues. Per the germline V gene, CDR1 is SNHLY and CDR2 is FYNNEI. V was pared by 4 bases and J by 3 bases, with 2 bases of the junction left unmatched.

The chain carries TRBV19 and TRBJ1-6, with TRBD1 matching 10 bases. The CDR3 runs to 15 residues. V dropped 3 bases and J dropped 7; count of bases not matched to a gene: 3. CDR1 is LNHDA, CDR2 SQIVND, per germline (reference sequence). This CDR3 reads CASSIGTGDNSPLHF. In DNA form, the CDR3 reads TGTGCCAGTAGTATCGGGACAGGGGACAATTCACCCCTCCACTTT.

This rearrangement joins TRBV19 to TRBJ1-6; D gene uncertain. This CDR3 comprises 15 residues. The germline CDR1 and CDR2 sequences are LNHDA and SQIVND (reference sequence). V was clipped by 3 bases and J by 7 bases, with 13 bases between them. Here the CDR3 reads CASSIGQVANSPLHF. CDR3 nucleotides: TGTGCCAGTAGTATTGGTCAGGTGGCGAATTCACCCCTCCACTTT.

The chain links TRBV19 to TRBJ1-5, with a possible D match to TRBD1 (5 bases). The CDR3 is made up of 14 amino acids. Germline CDR1 LNHDA, CDR2 SQIVND (reference sequence). The V gene lost 1 base and the J gene lost 11 bases, with 15 bases spanning the gap. The CDR3 DNA reads as TGTGCCAGTAGTATAGGTACGGGGGTAGGGTCCCAGCATTTT. Its protein is CASSIGTGVGSQHF. The full variable domain, its missing parts supplied by reference TRBV19 and TRBJ1-5, is DGGITQSPKYLFRKEGQNVTLSCEQNLNHDAMYWYRQDPGQGLRLIYYSQIVNDFQKGDIAEGYSVSREKKESFPLTVTSAQKNPTAFYLCASSIGTGVGSQHFGDGTRLSIL.

The rearrangement uses TRBV6-2 or TRBV6-3 and TRBJ2-7, with D perhaps assigned TRBD1 or TRBD2 (5 bases each). Trimming took 6 bases from V and 2 from J, leaving 11 bases between them. CDR1 and CDR2 from the germline V gene are MNHEY and SVGEGT. This CDR3 has 13 residues. DNA for the CDR3: TGTGCCAGCAGCGCCGGGACCGCCTACGAGCAGTACTTC. This encodes CASSAGTAYEQYF.

The V gene is TRBV5-5, the J gene TRBJ2-5, with 10 bases that match TRBD1. CDR3 length equals 15 residues. The junction had 8 bases not matched to a gene; V was cut back by 5 bases and J by 4 bases. Germline V gene lookup returns CDR1 SGHKS and CDR2 YYEKEE (reference sequence). CDR3 in DNA: TGTGCCAGCAGTCTCGGGACAGGGGCATCAGAGACCCAGTACTTC. Protein: CASSLGTGASETQYF.

A few counts support this clone. The genes are TRBV20-1 and TRBJ1-1; the D is unclear. CDR3 length equals 13 residues. The germline V and J ends were trimmed by 3 bases and 3 bases, with 11 bases remaining between them. CDR1 is DFQATT and CDR2 is SNEGSKA in the germline V gene (reference sequence). The chain's CDR3 is CSASLNTDTEAFF. The CDR3 region has the DNA TGCAGTGCTAGTCTTAACACGGACACTGAAGCTTTCTTT.